These 13 T cell receptor beta chains were all obtained from the same sample, sequenced in a study of cytomegalovirus exposure and HLA in healthy donors. Measured with immunoSEQ multiplex PCR; TCRdb has only the in-frame clones, and not every one. The repertoire holds about 160,000 clones, with around 85% as singletons. The specimen was PBMCs. All receptors come from a woman in her thirties in good health and CMV-seronegative.

V usage is TRBV5-1 and J usage is TRBJ1-2; 9 bases agree with TRBD1. Germline trimming cut 4 bases from V and 4 bases from J; bases unmatched to any gene: 8. The germline V gene encodes CDR1 SGHRS and CDR2 YFSETQ. The CDR3 covers 15 residues. As DNA, the CDR3 is TGCGCCAGCAGCGGGTTGGGACAGGGTGGCTATGGCTACACCTTC. This gives the protein CASSGLGQGGYGYTF. The full variable domain, with the rest looked up from reference TRBV5-1 and TRBJ1-2, is KAGVTQTPRYLIKTRGQQVTLSCSPISGHRSVSWYQQTPGQGLQFLFEYFSETQRNKGNFPGRFSGRQFSNSRSEMNVSTLELGDSALYLCASSGLGQGGYGYTFGSGTRLTVV.

The genes are TRBV15 and TRBJ2-7; D is uncertain. In germline, CDR1 is LNHNV, CDR2 YYDKDF (reference sequence). V lost 2 bases, J lost 3 bases, and 11 bases lay in between. The CDR3 spans 14 residues. The CDR3 protein is CATSRSDSSYEQYF. The DNA of the CDR3 is TGTGCCACCAGCAGAAGTGACTCAAGCTACGAGCAGTACTTC.

CDR3 loop: CASSLIVSGTGSGSTQYF. The CDR3 DNA follows: TGTGCCAGCAGTTTAATAGTTTCAGGGACAGGGTCTGGTTCTACGCAGTATTTT. The chain carries TRBV27 and TRBJ2-3; 9 bases line up with TRBD1. There are 18 residues in the CDR3. Per the germline V gene, CDR1 is MNHEY and CDR2 is SMNVEV (reference sequence). The V segment lost 2 bases and the J segment 8 bases; nucleotides outside the gene matches: 17.

The rearrangement joins TRBV29-1 to TRBJ2-3, with TRBD2 identical over 10 bases. J lost 7 bases, V lost 3 bases, and 7 bases had no gene match. CDR3 length: 14 residues. CDR1 and CDR2 (germline): SQVTM, ANQGSEA. As DNA, the CDR3 is TGCAGCGTTGAGGGTCTAGCGGGGGAGTATACGCAGTATTTT. Amino acids: CSVEGLAGEYTQYF.

The J gene is TRBJ2-2, the V gene TRBV13, with 7 bases aligning to TRBD2. The germline CDR1 and CDR2 sequences are PRHDT and FYEKMQ (reference sequence). The CDR3 runs to 14 residues. J gave up 7 bases and V 6 bases, and 8 bases lay outside the gene matches. In nucleotides, the CDR3 is TGTGCCAGCAGAAAACTAGCGATCATCGGGGAGCTGTTTTTT. Protein sequence: CASRKLAIIGELFF.

This rearrangement joins TRBV29-1 to TRBJ2-7, with 12 bases that match TRBD2. Germline CDR1 SQVTM, CDR2 ANQGSEA. V gave up 4 bases and J gave up 7 bases; unmatched junction bases: 11. The CDR3 totals 15 residues. The CDR3 region is CSVGQTSGSMGEQYF. DNA of the CDR3: TGCAGCGTTGGTCAGACTAGCGGGAGCATGGGGGAGCAGTACTTC.

This clone was recorded a few times. This chain connects TRBV19 to TRBJ2-1; 12 bases line up with TRBD2. The CDR3 has 21 amino acids. The germline V gene encodes CDR1 LNHDA and CDR2 SQIVND (reference sequence). After removal of 4 bases from V and 0 bases from J, the junction contained 16 bases not matched to a gene. This CDR3 is CASSTSSGRAVAHSSYNEQFF. In nucleotides, the CDR3 is TGTGCCAGTAGTACCTCTAGCGGGAGGGCCGTGGCCCACAGCTCCTACAATGAGCAGTTCTTC.

The genes are TRBV28 and TRBJ2-7; D remains ambiguous. The CDR3 runs 14 residues. V lost 3 bases and J lost 4, with 13 bases in between. Germline values: CDR1 MDHEN, CDR2 SYDVKM. The CDR3 sequence: CASSLGGVRYEQYF. The CDR3 region has the DNA TGTGCCAGCAGTTTGGGTGGGGTAAGGTACGAGCAGTACTTC.

The rearrangement uses TRBV28 and TRBJ1-5; D uncertain. Germline assignment: CDR1 MDHEN and CDR2 SYDVKM. The CDR3 extends over 14 amino acids. Between the trimmed V and J ends, which lost 6 bases and 0 bases, there was a span of 9 bases. CDR3 in amino acids: CASRSPYSNQPQHF. The CDR3 nucleotides are TGTGCCAGCAGATCACCCTATAGCAATCAGCCCCAGCATTTT.

Regarding this clone: Other nucleotide sequences from this sample produce the same CDR3. The V gene is TRBV7-2, the J gene TRBJ1-2, with D unresolved. CDR1 and CDR2 (germline): SGHTA, FQGNSA. CDR3 size: 13 residues. V lost 4 bases, J lost 0 bases, and 6 bases lay in between. The CDR3 sequence is CASSWDSNYGYTF. CDR3 DNA: TGTGCCAGCAGCTGGGATTCTAACTATGGCTACACCTTC.

V and J are TRBV19 and TRBJ1-2; 8 nucleotides line up with TRBD1. The length of the CDR3 is 11 residues. The germline gives CDR1 LNHDA, CDR2 SQIVND (reference sequence). Trimming at V came to 7 bases and at J to 8 bases, leaving 3 bases not matched to a gene. CDR3 sequence (DNA): TGTGCCAGTACAGGGGGCCAGGGCTACACCTTC. Its translation is CASTGGQGYTF.

The rearrangement joins TRBV7-2 to TRBJ2-7; TRBD2 aligns across 9 bases. V lost 5 bases, J lost 2 bases, and 7 bases stayed unmatched. This CDR3 has 15 residues. The germline gives CDR1 SGHTA, CDR2 FQGNSA. The CDR3 here is CASSPPAGGPYEQYF. The DNA of the CDR3 is TGTGCCAGCAGCCCCCCTGCGGGAGGGCCCTACGAGCAGTACTTC. Full variable domain (remainder filled in from reference TRBV7-2 and TRBJ2-7): GAGVSQSPSNKVTEKGKDVELRCDPISGHTALYWYRQSLGQGLEFLIYFQGNSAPDKSGLPSDRFSAERTGGSVSTLTIQRTQQEDSAVYLCASSPPAGGPYEQYFGPGTRLTVT.

The gene calls are TRBV27 and TRBJ2-1; a weak D match, TRBD2 (6 bases). Germline CDR1 and CDR2: MNHEY and SMNVEV (reference sequence). Trimming pared 5 bases from V and 8 bases from J, leaving 10 bases between. The CDR3 extends over 12 amino acids. As DNA, the CDR3 is TGTGCCAGCAGTGGACTACTGGATGAGCAGTTCTTC. Encoded protein: CASSGLLDEQFF.